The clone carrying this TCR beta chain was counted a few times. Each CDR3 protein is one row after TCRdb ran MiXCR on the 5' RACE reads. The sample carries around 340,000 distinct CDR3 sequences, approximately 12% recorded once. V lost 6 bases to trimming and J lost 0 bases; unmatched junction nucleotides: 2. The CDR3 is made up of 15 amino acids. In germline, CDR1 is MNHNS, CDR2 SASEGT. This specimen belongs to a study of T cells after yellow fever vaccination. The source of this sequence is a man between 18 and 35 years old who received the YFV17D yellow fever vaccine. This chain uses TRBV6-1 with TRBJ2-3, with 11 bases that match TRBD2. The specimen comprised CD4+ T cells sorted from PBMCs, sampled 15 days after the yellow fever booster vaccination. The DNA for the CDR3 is TGTGCCAGCAGCCGACTAGCGGGGAGCACAGATACGCAGTATTTT. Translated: CASSRLAGSTDTQYF.